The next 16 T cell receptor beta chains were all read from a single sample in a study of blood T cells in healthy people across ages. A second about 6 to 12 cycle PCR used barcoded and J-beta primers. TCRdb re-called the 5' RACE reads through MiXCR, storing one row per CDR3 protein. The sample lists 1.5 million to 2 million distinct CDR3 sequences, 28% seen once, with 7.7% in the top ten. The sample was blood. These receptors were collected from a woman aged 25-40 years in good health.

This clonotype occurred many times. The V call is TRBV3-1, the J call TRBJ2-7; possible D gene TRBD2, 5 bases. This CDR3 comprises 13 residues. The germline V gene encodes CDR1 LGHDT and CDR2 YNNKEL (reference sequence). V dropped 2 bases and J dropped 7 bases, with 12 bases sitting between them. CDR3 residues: CASSQSTTGEQYF. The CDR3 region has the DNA TGTGCCAGCAGCCAATCGACTACTGGGGAGCAGTACTTC.

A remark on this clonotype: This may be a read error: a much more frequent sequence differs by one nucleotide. This CDR3 reads CASGPHMNTEAFF. The CDR3 DNA follows: TGTGCCAGCGGCCCCCATATGAACACTGAAGCTTTCTTT. This chain links TRBV7-2 with TRBJ1-1; D is undetermined. CDR1 is SGHTA and CDR2 is FQGNSA in the germline V gene. V was pared by 8 bases and J by 0 bases, with 10 bases between. CDR3 size: 13 residues.

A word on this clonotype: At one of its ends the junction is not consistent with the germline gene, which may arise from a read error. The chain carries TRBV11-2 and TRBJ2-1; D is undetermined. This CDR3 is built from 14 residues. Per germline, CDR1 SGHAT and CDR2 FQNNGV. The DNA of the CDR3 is TGTGCCAGCACCACGAGAAGCTCCTACAATGAGAAGTTCTTC. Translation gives CASTTRSSYNEKFF.

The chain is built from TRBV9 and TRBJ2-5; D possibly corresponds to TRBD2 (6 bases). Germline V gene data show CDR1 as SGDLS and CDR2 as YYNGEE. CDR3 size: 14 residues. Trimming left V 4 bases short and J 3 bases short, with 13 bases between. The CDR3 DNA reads TGTGCCAGCAGCCCGGGGGACGGAAAAGAGACCCAGTACTTC. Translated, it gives CASSPGDGKETQYF.

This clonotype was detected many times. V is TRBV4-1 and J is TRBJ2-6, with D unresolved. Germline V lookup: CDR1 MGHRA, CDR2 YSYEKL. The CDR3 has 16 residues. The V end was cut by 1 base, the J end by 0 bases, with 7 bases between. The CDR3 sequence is CASSQGESSGANVLTF. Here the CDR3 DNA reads TGCGCCAGCAGCCAAGGAGAGAGCTCTGGGGCCAACGTCCTGACTTTC.

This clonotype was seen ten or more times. CDR3 amino acids: CASSSGRISRGGYNEQFF. The CDR3 DNA sequence: TGTGCCAGCAGCTCCGGCCGCATTTCGCGGGGGGGCTACAATGAGCAGTTCTTC. This rearrangement joins TRBV7-6 to TRBJ2-1; 9 bases fit TRBD2. The V gene end was trimmed by 4 bases and the J gene end by 3 bases; junction bases not matched to a gene: 13. The CDR3 has 18 amino acids. Germline V gives CDR1 SGHVS, CDR2 FNYEAQ. The whole variable domain, remainder taken from reference TRBV7-6 and TRBJ2-1, is GAGVSQSPRYKVTKRGQDVALRCDPISGHVSLYWYRQALGQGPEFLTYFNYEAQQDKSGLPNDRFSAERPEGSISTLTIQRTEQRDSAMYRCASSSGRISRGGYNEQFFGPGTRLTVL.

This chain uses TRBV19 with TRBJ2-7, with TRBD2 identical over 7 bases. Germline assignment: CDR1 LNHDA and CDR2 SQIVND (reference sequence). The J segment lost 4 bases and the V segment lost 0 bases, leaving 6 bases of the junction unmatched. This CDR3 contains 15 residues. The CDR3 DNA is TGTGCCAGTAGTATAGAAGGCGGGAGCGGTTACGAGCAGTACTTC. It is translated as CASSIEGGSGYEQYF.

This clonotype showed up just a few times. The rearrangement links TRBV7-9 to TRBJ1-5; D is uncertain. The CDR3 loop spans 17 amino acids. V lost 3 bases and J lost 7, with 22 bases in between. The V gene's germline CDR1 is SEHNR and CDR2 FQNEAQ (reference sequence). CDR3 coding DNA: TGTGCCAGCAGCTTGGCGGGGTATCAGGCCGAAACACAGCCCCAGCATTTT. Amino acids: CASSLAGYQAETQPQHF.

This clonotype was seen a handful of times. CDR3 bases: TGCAGTGCTACACGGGGGAGCACCTTACTAGCCAAAAACATTCAGTACTTC. Its protein product is CSATRGSTLLAKNIQYF. The gene calls are TRBV20-1 and TRBJ2-4; weak D call: TRBD2 (6 bases). The CDR3 loop spans 17 amino acids. Trimming took off 4 bases at V and 0 bases at J, with 19 bases between the two ends. The germline CDR1 and CDR2 sequences are DFQATT and SNEGSKA (reference sequence).

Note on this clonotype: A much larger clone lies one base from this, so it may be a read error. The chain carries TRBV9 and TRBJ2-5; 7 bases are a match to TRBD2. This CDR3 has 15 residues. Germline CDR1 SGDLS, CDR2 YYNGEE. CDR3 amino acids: CASSVGVGGQETRYF. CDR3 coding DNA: TGTGCCAGCAGCGTAGGGGTGGGAGGGCAAGAGACCCGGTACTTC.

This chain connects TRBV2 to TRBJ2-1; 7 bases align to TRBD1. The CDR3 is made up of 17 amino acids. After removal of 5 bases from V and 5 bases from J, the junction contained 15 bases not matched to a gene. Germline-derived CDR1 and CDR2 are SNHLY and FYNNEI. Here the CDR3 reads CASSSLVLRGQHNEQFF. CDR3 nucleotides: TGTGCCAGCAGTTCTCTCGTCCTTAGGGGACAGCACAATGAGCAGTTCTTC.

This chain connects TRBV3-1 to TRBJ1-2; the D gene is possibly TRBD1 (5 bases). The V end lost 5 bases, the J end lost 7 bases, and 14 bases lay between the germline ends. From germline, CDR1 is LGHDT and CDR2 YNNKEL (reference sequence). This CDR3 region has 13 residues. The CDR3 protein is CASSRKTEVGYTF. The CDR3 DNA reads TGTGCCAGCAGCAGAAAGACAGAGGTTGGCTACACCTTC.

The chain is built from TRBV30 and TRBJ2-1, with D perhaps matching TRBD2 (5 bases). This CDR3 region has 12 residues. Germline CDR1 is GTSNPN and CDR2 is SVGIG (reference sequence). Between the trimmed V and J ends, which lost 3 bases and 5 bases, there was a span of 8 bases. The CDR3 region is CAWRRDHNEQFF. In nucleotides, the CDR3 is TGTGCCTGGAGGAGGGATCACAATGAGCAGTTCTTC.

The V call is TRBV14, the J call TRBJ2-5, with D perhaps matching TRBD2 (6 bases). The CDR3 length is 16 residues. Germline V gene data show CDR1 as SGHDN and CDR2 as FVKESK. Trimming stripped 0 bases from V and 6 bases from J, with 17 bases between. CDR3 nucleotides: TGTGCCAGCAGCCAAGATCCGGTGGGGGGACGGAAGACCCAGTACTTC. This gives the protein CASSQDPVGGRKTQYF. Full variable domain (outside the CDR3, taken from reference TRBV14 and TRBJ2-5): EAGVTQFPSHSVIEKGQTVTLRCDPISGHDNLYWYRRVMGKEIKFLLHFVKESKQDESGMPNNRFLAERTGGTYSTLKVQPAELEDSGVYFCASSQDPVGGRKTQYFGPGTRLLVL.

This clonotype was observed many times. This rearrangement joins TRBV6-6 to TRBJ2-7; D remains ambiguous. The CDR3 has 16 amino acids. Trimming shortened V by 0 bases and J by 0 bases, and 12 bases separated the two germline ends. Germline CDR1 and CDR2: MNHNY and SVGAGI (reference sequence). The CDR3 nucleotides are TGTGCCAGCAGTTACTCTGAGTTACCCATCTCCTACGAGCAGTACTTC. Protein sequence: CASSYSELPISYEQYF.

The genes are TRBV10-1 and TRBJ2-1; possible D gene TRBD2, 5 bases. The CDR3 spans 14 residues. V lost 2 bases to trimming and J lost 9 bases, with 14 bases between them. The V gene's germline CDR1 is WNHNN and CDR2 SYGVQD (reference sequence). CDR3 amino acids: CASSEEVGVGEQFF. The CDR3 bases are TGCGCCAGCAGTGAGGAGGTCGGGGTAGGTGAGCAGTTCTTC.